Listed here are 12 T cell receptor beta chains from one sample, sequenced in a study of CD8+ T cells in alopecia areata. Noted treatment: oral pan-JAK inhibitor, 5-10 mg twice daily. Reverse transcription of extracted RNA yielded cDNA, which provided the sequencing template. The assay was immunoSEQ multiplex PCR, and TCRdb's table has in-frame clones only and misses some. Among some 96,000 clones listed, approximately 66% were seen once. The starting material was CD8+ T cells sorted from blood, obtained at week 4, from a patient treated with tofacitinib. The receptors originated from a human donor with alopecia areata.

This chain connects TRBV9 to TRBJ1-1; 10 bases fit TRBD1. V gave up 3 bases and J gave up 2 bases; unmatched junction bases: 16. The CDR3 contains 19 residues. CDR1 SGDLS and CDR2 YYNGEE come from the germline V gene. The CDR3 DNA reads as TGTGCCAGCAGCGCGCGTCCCGGGACAGGGGTTGGAAGCAACACTGAAGCTTTCTTT. Protein product: CASSARPGTGVGSNTEAFF.

V gene TRBV7-9 combines with J gene TRBJ1-2; D perhaps matches TRBD1 (5 bases). Germline CDR1 SEHNR, CDR2 FQNEAQ (reference sequence). This CDR3 is 16 amino acids long. V lost 2 bases and J lost 0, with 13 bases in between. In nucleotides, the CDR3 is TGTGCCAGCAGCTTATACGACAGCCCCGCTAACTATGGCTACACCTTC. Encoded protein: CASSLYDSPANYGYTF.

The gene calls are TRBV29-1 and TRBJ1-1, with 7 bases fitting TRBD1. CDR1 and CDR2 (germline): SQVTM, ANQGSEA. The CDR3 length is 18 residues. The V gene end was trimmed by 5 bases and the J gene end by 7 bases; junction bases not matched to a gene: 25. CDR3 DNA: TGCAGCGTTATCCTCGGGACGGGAGGGGGCGCCCCAAGGAATGAAGCTTTCTTT. Its translation: CSVILGTGGGAPRNEAFF.

The chain joins TRBV15 to TRBJ2-3, with 7 bases identical to TRBD2. The CDR3 loop spans 15 amino acids. With 2 bases clipped from V and 1 base from J, the junction kept 3 bases outside the gene matches. Looked up from germline, CDR1 is LNHNV and CDR2 is YYDKDF (reference sequence). Written as DNA, the CDR3 is TGTGCCACCAGCAGATACCGGGGGGGCACAGATACGCAGTATTTT. Protein: CATSRYRGGTDTQYF.

This chain connects TRBV30 to TRBJ1-2, with TRBD1 identical over 7 bases. Germline CDR1 and CDR2: GTSNPN and SVGIG (reference sequence). V shed 0 bases and J 5 bases; nucleotides not matched to a gene: 6. CDR3 length equals 14 residues. The CDR3 region has the DNA TGTGCCTGGAGTGTGGGCAGGGGGAAATATGGCTACACCTTC. Its protein is CAWSVGRGKYGYTF.

This rearrangement joins TRBV30 to TRBJ2-7, with D possibly matching TRBD2 (6 bases). The CDR3 loop spans 11 amino acids. V lost 3 bases and J 3 bases, leaving 6 bases between the germline ends. CDR1 is GTSNPN and CDR2 is SVGIG in the germline V gene (reference sequence). CDR3 nucleotides: TGTGCCTGGAGCGGGGGCTACGAGCAGTACTTC. It encodes CAWSGGYEQYF.

The chain recombines TRBV11-1 with TRBJ2-2; no firm D call. Trimming left V 5 bases short and J 2 bases short, with 9 bases between. Germline lookup yields CDR1 SGHAT and CDR2 FQDESV (reference sequence). This CDR3 comprises 14 residues. The CDR3 nucleotides are TGTGCCAGCAGCAGTACACCTAACACCGGGGAGCTGTTTTTT. It specifies CASSSTPNTGELFF. The full variable domain, in which reference TRBV11-1 and TRBJ2-2 provide the parts outside the CDR3, is EAEVAQSPRYKITEKSQAVAFWCDPISGHATLYWYRQILGQGPELLVQFQDESVVDDSQLPKDRFSAERLKGVDSTLKIQPAELGDSAMYLCASSSTPNTGELFFGEGSRLTVL.

This clone was seen a single time. The chain uses TRBV30 and TRBJ2-1; TRBD1 is a possible D gene (6 bases). CDR1 is GTSNPN and CDR2 is SVGIG in the germline V gene (reference sequence). This CDR3 spans 16 amino acids. The V end lost 3 bases, the J end lost 3 bases, and 18 bases lay between the germline ends. CDR3 loop: CAWSRTGSPLYNEQFF. DNA of the CDR3: TGTGCCTGGAGCAGAACAGGGTCTCCTCTCTACAATGAGCAGTTCTTC.

The CDR3 nucleotides read TGCGCCAGCAGCCAAGCAAGCGGGGGAGAGACCCAGTACTTC. Its protein product is CASSQASGGETQYF. This chain joins TRBV4-1 and TRBJ2-5; TRBD2 aligns across 8 bases. Trimming removed 1 base from V and 4 bases from J; junction bases left unmatched: 2. This CDR3 has 14 residues. Germline V gene lookup returns CDR1 MGHRA and CDR2 YSYEKL.

Only one count was recorded for this clone. The V call is TRBV2, the J call TRBJ2-7; D possibly corresponds to TRBD2 (6 bases). This CDR3 region has 16 residues. The V gene lost 0 bases and the J gene lost 2 bases, with 14 bases spanning the gap. Germline assignment: CDR1 SNHLY and CDR2 FYNNEI. CDR3: CASSEALAGYTYEQYF. CDR3 DNA: TGTGCCAGCAGTGAAGCGCTGGCGGGGTACACCTACGAGCAGTACTTC.

The chain joins TRBV2 to TRBJ2-7; TRBD1 matches 7 bases. Germline V CDR1 and CDR2: SNHLY, FYNNEI. The CDR3 contains 13 residues. The junction had 2 bases not matched to a gene; V was cut back by 4 bases and J by 2 bases. Written as DNA, the CDR3 is TGTGCCAGCAGTGGCCAGGGGGCCTACGAGCAGTACTTC. Translated, it gives CASSGQGAYEQYF.

A few counts support this clone. This chain links TRBV27 with TRBJ2-1; D is unresolved. Germline V gene sequence: CDR1 MNHEY, CDR2 SMNVEV (reference sequence). This CDR3 is built from 14 residues. Trimming took 6 bases from V and 5 from J, leaving 14 bases between them. The chain's CDR3 is CASRTPGRNNEQFF. The CDR3 region has the DNA TGTGCCAGCAGAACCCCCGGGCGCAACAATGAGCAGTTCTTC.